This passage covers 24 T cell receptor beta chains from one sample sequenced in a study of regulatory T cells in long-lasting Graves disease (dated by TCRdb to the early 2020s). Preparation of the library involved multiplex PCR. Data came from an Illumina HiSeq 4000. TCR beta libraries were built with iRepertoire HTBI primers and Arm-PCR amplification of CDR3 regions. TCRdb reanalyzed the raw reads on its own, using fastp at Q25 for trimming and MiXCR for clone calling, and kept in-frame beta chains. Merged by CDR3 protein, the rows form single entries marked with the most common genes and DNA. Across this sample there are roughly 500,000 distinct CDR3 sequences, with around 20% seen only once. The top ten constitute approximately 8% of the sample. The sample's time point, from its label and the paper: persistent/refractory GD, antithyroid drugs over 5 years with positive TRAb. For both TCR sequencing and RNA sequencing, RNA was extracted from PBMCs in TRIzol.

The sequencing used peripheral blood mononuclear cells (PBMCs), collected when the disease was refractory, from a patient treated with antithyroid drugs. These TCRs come from a female donor with Graves disease.

This clonotype has a count of ten or more. The chain employs TRBV20-1 and TRBJ2-7; the D gene is possibly TRBD2 (6 bases). CDR1 DFQATT and CDR2 SNEGSKA come from the germline V gene (reference sequence). The CDR3 extends over 14 amino acids. Trimming took 5 bases from V and 4 from J, leaving 18 bases between them. The CDR3 DNA reads TGCAGTGCTCCTCCCCGGGACTTCTCTTACGAGCAGTACTTC. Translation gives CSAPPRDFSYEQYF.

This clonotype was counted many times. The chain couples TRBV6-5 to TRBJ2-2, with TRBD2 matching 9 bases. Looked up from germline, CDR1 is MNHEY and CDR2 is SVGAGI. The CDR3 is made up of 16 amino acids. V shed 2 bases and J 7 bases; nucleotides not matched to a gene: 8. CDR3 protein: CASSYAASGTGGELFF. The CDR3 DNA reads as TGTGCCAGCAGTTACGCGGCTAGCGGGACGGGCGGGGAGCTGTTTTTT.

This clonotype was detected a few times. The gene calls are TRBV6-5 and TRBJ1-5; TRBD1 is a possible D gene (6 bases). The germline V gene has CDR1 MNHEY and CDR2 SVGAGI. The CDR3 totals 17 residues. The germline V and J ends were trimmed by 2 bases and 0 bases, with 14 bases remaining between them. CDR3: CASSYKGGDDSNQPQHF. The CDR3 DNA reads TGTGCCAGCAGTTACAAGGGGGGAGACGATAGCAATCAGCCCCAGCATTTT.

This clonotype was picked up many times. CDR3 sequence (DNA): TGCAGTGCTAGAGGGACGGCCAATCAGCCCCAGCATTTT. Translation: CSARGTANQPQHF. This chain joins TRBV20-1 and TRBJ1-5; D uncertain. V was shortened by 1 base and J by 3 bases, with 7 bases between the two germline ends. The CDR3 loop spans 13 amino acids. Germline values: CDR1 DFQATT, CDR2 SNEGSKA (reference sequence).

This clonotype occurred once. A much larger clonotype is one base distant, so this may be a read error. J is TRBJ2-2 and V is TRBV24-1; D may be TRBD1 or TRBD2 (5 bases each). V was trimmed by 7 bases and J by 6 bases, leaving 17 bases between them. The germline V gene has CDR1 KGHDR and CDR2 SFDVKD. CDR3 length: 15 residues. CDR3 in DNA: TGTGCCACCAGCCCCCGGGGCAGGGTACCCGGGGAGCTGTTTTTT. Protein: CATSPRGRVPGELFF.

This clonotype has just a few counts. The chain joins TRBV15 to TRBJ2-7, with 9 nucleotides matching TRBD1. The CDR3 runs to 16 residues. Per germline, CDR1 LNHNV and CDR2 YYDKDF (reference sequence). V shed 8 bases and J 1 base; nucleotides not matched to a gene: 12. Here the CDR3 reads CATRNLKGQGSYEQYF. As DNA, the CDR3 is TGTGCCACCCGAAATCTTAAGGGACAGGGTTCCTACGAGCAGTACTTC.

This clonotype was found many times. The genes are TRBV6-2 or TRBV6-3 and TRBJ1-1; D not resolved. The CDR3 sequence is 16 residues long. CDR1 and CDR2 from the germline V gene are MNHEY and SVGEGT. Deletions cut 0 bases from V and 0 bases from J, with 11 bases between. In nucleotides, the CDR3 is TGTGCCAGCAGTTACTCCCCCACGGCCATGAACACTGAAGCTTTCTTT. Translating it yields CASSYSPTAMNTEAFF.

As for this clonotype: The germline gene is not matched at one end of the junction; a read error may be the cause. The chain recombines TRBV7-2 with TRBJ2-7; 10 bases line up with TRBD1. The CDR3 runs 15 residues. Per the germline V gene, CDR1 is SGHTA and CDR2 is FQGNSA. The CDR3 nucleotides read TGCGCCAGCAGCCAAGAGACAGGGGGCAACTACGAGCAGTACTTC. Encoded protein: CASSQETGGNYEQYF.

V and J are TRBV20-1 and TRBJ2-7; 10 bases agree with TRBD2. CDR1 DFQATT and CDR2 SNEGSKA come from the germline V gene (reference sequence). CDR3 length: 14 amino acids. V lost 5 bases, J lost 3 bases, and 7 bases stayed unmatched. The CDR3 loop is CSAFSGTSDYEQYF. As DNA, the CDR3 is TGCAGTGCTTTTTCCGGGACTAGCGACTACGAGCAGTACTTC.

This clonotype came up a few times. A much larger clone is a single base away; this may be a read error. The chain couples TRBV28 to TRBJ2-2; D is unresolved. The V end lost 6 bases, the J end lost 4 bases, and 6 bases lay between the germline ends. This CDR3 region has 12 residues. Germline V CDR1 and CDR2: MDHEN, SYDVKM. CDR3 in amino acids: CASSSFTGELFF. The CDR3 bases are TGTGCCAGCAGCTCCTTCACCGGGGAGCTGTTTTTT.

The J gene is TRBJ1-1, the V gene TRBV6-1; D gene unclear. Germline assignment: CDR1 MNHNS and CDR2 SASEGT. Deletions cut 3 bases from V and 1 base from J, with 9 bases between. This CDR3 region has 14 residues. The CDR3 protein is CASSDRVGNTEAFF. The CDR3 DNA follows: TGTGCCAGCAGTGATAGGGTGGGGAACACTGAAGCTTTCTTT.

This clonotype was observed a few times. CDR3 DNA: TGCAGTGCTAGAAGAGAACAGGACTATGGCTACACCTTC. Its protein is CSARREQDYGYTF. V gene TRBV20-1 combines with J gene TRBJ1-2; D is possibly TRBD1 (5 bases). CDR3 length: 13 amino acids. Germline V gene sequence: CDR1 DFQATT, CDR2 SNEGSKA (reference sequence). V was shortened by 2 bases and J by 3 bases, with 10 bases between the two germline ends.

V usage is TRBV5-4 and J usage is TRBJ1-2; D is perhaps TRBD1 (6 bases). The CDR3 has 12 residues. Germline loops: CDR1 SGHNT, CDR2 YYREEE (reference sequence). Trimming stripped 0 bases from V and 9 bases from J, with 9 bases between. This CDR3 reads CASSLVDSSYTF. The CDR3 DNA reads as TGTGCCAGCAGCTTGGTGGACAGTAGCTACACCTTC.

The rearrangement links TRBV5-5 to TRBJ1-1; possibly TRBD1 for D (5 bases). The germline V and J ends were trimmed by 1 base and 1 base, with 11 bases remaining between them. Germline CDR1 and CDR2: SGHKS and YYEKEE (reference sequence). CDR3 size: 15 residues. CDR3 DNA sequence: TGTGCCAGCAGCTTGTTGCGACAGACGAACACTGAAGCTTTCTTT. Translated, it gives CASSLLRQTNTEAFF.

The CDR3 DNA follows: TGTAGTGAGGGACAGACGAACACCGGGGAGCTGTTTTTT. Protein: CSEGQTNTGELFF. The rearrangement joins TRBV30 to TRBJ2-2; 7 nucleotides match TRBD1. The CDR3 loop spans 13 amino acids. In germline, CDR1 is GTSNPN, CDR2 SVGIG (reference sequence).

This clonotype appeared many times. The rearrangement joins TRBV11-3 to TRBJ2-5, with D perhaps matching TRBD2 (5 bases). The CDR3 loop spans 14 amino acids. The V gene's germline CDR1 is SGHNT and CDR2 YENEEA. Trimming cost V 3 bases and J 5 bases, with 13 bases left between them. The CDR3 here is CASSFGPRGETQYF. DNA for the CDR3: TGTGCCAGCAGCTTTGGACCCCGGGGTGAGACCCAGTACTTC.

This clonotype came up many times. The rearrangement uses TRBV28 and TRBJ1-5; D remains ambiguous. The CDR3 contains 12 residues. The germline V gene has CDR1 MDHEN and CDR2 SYDVKM. Deletions cut 8 bases from V and 5 bases from J, with 10 bases between. The CDR3 loop is CASGETYQPQHF. CDR3 coding DNA: TGTGCCAGCGGGGAAACTTATCAGCCCCAGCATTTT.

This clonotype was seen ten or more times. This chain uses TRBV11-2 with TRBJ2-5; D gene uncertain. This CDR3 comprises 14 residues. Germline CDR1 reads SGHAT; CDR2 reads FQNNGV. Trimming took 0 bases from V and 4 from J, leaving 9 bases between them. CDR3 sequence: CASSLEYGLETQYF. CDR3 DNA sequence: TGTGCCAGCAGCTTAGAATACGGGCTAGAGACCCAGTACTTC.

This clonotype was counted a few times. The V gene is TRBV30, the J gene TRBJ2-7, with 7 bases aligning to TRBD2. This CDR3 is built from 14 residues. Looked up from germline, CDR1 is GTSNPN and CDR2 is SVGIG (reference sequence). The V segment lost 0 bases and the J segment 5 bases; nucleotides outside the gene matches: 7. The DNA for the CDR3 is TGTGCCTGGAGTGTCGGGGGGAGAATCGACGAGCAGTACTTC. Translation gives CAWSVGGRIDEQYF. The variable domain in full, completed from reference TRBV30 and TRBJ2-7, reads SQTIHQWPATLVQPVGSPLSLECTVEGTSNPNLYWYRQAAGRGLQLLFYSVGIGQISSEVPQNLSASRPQDRQFILSSKKLLLSDSGFYLCAWSVGGRIDEQYFGPGTRLTVT.

The genes are TRBV29-1 and TRBJ2-7, with a tentative D call TRBD2 (6 bases). V lost 4 bases and J 0 bases, leaving 10 bases between the germline ends. CDR3 length: 13 residues. In germline, CDR1 is SQVTM, CDR2 ANQGSEA. The CDR3 reads CSVALDYSYEQYF. CDR3 DNA: TGCAGCGTTGCTCTGGACTACTCCTACGAGCAGTACTTC.

As to this clonotype: The junction differs from germline at one of its ends, possibly a read error. The gene calls are TRBV5-6 and TRBJ2-7; TRBD1 matches at 7 bases. In germline, CDR1 is SGHDT, CDR2 YYEEEE. This CDR3 is 15 amino acids long. The CDR3 DNA reads as TGTGCCAGCAGTTACAGGACAGGTCCAACCTACGGGCAGTACTTC. This gives the protein CASSYRTGPTYGQYF.

This clonotype was observed a handful of times. This sequence joins TRBV9 and TRBJ1-2; D is uncertain. Germline V lookup: CDR1 SGDLS, CDR2 YYNGEE. The CDR3 length is 12 residues. V lost 9 bases and J lost 8, with 17 bases in between. The CDR3 loop reads CANKRFLEGYTF. The DNA of the CDR3 is TGTGCCAACAAACGGTTCCTGGAGGGCTACACCTTC.

This clonotype came up many times. V and J are TRBV12-3 or TRBV12-4 and TRBJ1-1; a weak D match, TRBD1 (6 bases). The CDR3 length is 13 residues. V was pared by 6 bases and J by 3 bases, with 11 bases between. CDR3 DNA: TGTGCCAGCAGCCCTGGACAGTACACTGAAGCTTTCTTT. Protein sequence: CASSPGQYTEAFF.

This clonotype has a handful of counts. The rearrangement links TRBV7-2 to TRBJ2-7, with unresolved D. This CDR3 region has 15 residues. Germline-derived CDR1 and CDR2 are SGHTA and FQGNSA. V shed 5 bases and J shed 3 bases, with 17 bases lying between them. The CDR3 reads CASSPGRVRSYEQYF. The CDR3 coding sequence is TGTGCCAGCAGCCCCGGTCGGGTACGGAGCTACGAGCAGTACTTC.